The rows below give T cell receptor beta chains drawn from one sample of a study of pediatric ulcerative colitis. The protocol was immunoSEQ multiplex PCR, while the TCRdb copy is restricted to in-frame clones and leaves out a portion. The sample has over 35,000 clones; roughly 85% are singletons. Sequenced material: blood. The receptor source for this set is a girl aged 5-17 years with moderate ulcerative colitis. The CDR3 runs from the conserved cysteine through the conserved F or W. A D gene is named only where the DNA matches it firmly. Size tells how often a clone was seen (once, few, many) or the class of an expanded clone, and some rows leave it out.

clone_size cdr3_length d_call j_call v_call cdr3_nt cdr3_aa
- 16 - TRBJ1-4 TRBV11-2 TGTGCCAGCAGCAATTGGGGTGGGGGTTTTGGCGAAAAACTGTTTTTT CASSNWGGGFGEKLFF
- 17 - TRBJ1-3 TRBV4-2 TGTGCCAGCAGCCAAGAAGGGATCACGTCCTCTGGAAACACCATATATTTT CASSQEGITSSGNTIYF
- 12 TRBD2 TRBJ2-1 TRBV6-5 TGTGCCAGCAGTTCCACTAGCGGTGAGCAGTTCTTC CASSSTSGEQFF
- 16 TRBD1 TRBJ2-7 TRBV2 TGTGCCAGCAGTGAGAGGATAACAGGGGCGGCCTACGAGCAGTACTTC CASSERITGAAYEQYF
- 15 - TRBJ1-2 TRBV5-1 TGCGCCAGCAGCTTGGTGCCCGGTGGAGTGGATGGCTACACCTTC CASSLVPGGVDGYTF
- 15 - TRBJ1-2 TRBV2 TGTGCCAGCAGTGACCCGGACGGATTAAACTATGGCTACACCTTC CASSDPDGLNYGYTF
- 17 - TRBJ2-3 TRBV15 TGTGCCACCAGCAGAGACGGCGGCAGCCCGGCCACAGATACGCAGTATTTT CATSRDGGSPATDTQYF
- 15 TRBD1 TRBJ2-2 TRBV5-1 TGCGCCAGCAGCCCCGGGACAGCGAACACCGGGGAGCTGTTTTTT CASSPGTANTGELFF
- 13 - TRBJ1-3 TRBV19 TGTGCCAGTCCCTCTGGCTCTGGAAACACCATATATTTT CASPSGSGNTIYF
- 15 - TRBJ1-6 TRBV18 TGTGCCAGCTCCAAATCTGGAGGGGAAGATTCACCCCTCCACTTT CASSKSGGEDSPLHF
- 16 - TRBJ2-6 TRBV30 TGTGCCTGGAGTGGAAGCGGGTTCTCTGGGGCCAACGTCCTGACTTTC CAWSGSGFSGANVLTF
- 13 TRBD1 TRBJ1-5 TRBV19 TGTGCCAGTAGTGACAGGGCCGGACGGCCCCAGCATTTT CASSDRAGRPQHF
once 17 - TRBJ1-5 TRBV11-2 TGTGCCAGCAGTCGGTCCCAGGGTCTGGGAGGCAATCAGCCCCAGCATTTT CASSRSQGLGGNQPQHF
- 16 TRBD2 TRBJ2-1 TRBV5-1 TGCGCCAGCTTAAGAGAACCGGGACTAGCGGGGATTGAGCAGTTCTTC CASLREPGLAGIEQFF
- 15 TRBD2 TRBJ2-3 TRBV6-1 TGTGCCAGCATTCGGACTAGCGGGGGCGCTGATACGCAGTATTTT CASIRTSGGADTQYF
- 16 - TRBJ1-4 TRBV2 TGTGCCAGCAGTGAAGGGTCCTTTGGGACTAATGAAAAACTGTTTTTT CASSEGSFGTNEKLFF
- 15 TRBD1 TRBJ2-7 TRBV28 TGTGCCAGCAGTTTCAGGACAGGGGACGTCTACGAGCAGTACTTC CASSFRTGDVYEQYF
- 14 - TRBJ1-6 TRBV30 TGTGCCTGGAGTCCAGGGGCAGGGGTGTCACCCCTCCACTTT CAWSPGAGVSPLHF
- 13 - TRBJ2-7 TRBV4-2 TGTGCCAGCAGCCAAGGACTGAACCACGAGCAGTACTTC CASSQGLNHEQYF
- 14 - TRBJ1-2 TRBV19 TGTGCCAGTAGTATATTGGACGGGCCCCCAGGCTACACCTTC CASSILDGPPGYTF
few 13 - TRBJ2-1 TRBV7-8 TGTGCCAGCAGCTTATTCCGTAACAATGAGCAGTTCTTC CASSLFRNNEQFF
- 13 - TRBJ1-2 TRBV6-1 TGTGCCAGCAGTGCACAGACAGGTTCTCTCTACACCTTC CASSAQTGSLYTF
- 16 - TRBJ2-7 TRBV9 TGTGCCAGCAGCCCGAGATCCGTGGGCGGCCCCTACGAGCAGTACTTC CASSPRSVGGPYEQYF